Listed here are 23 T cell receptor beta chains from one sample, sequenced in a study of T cells in localized non-small cell lung cancer. Using immunoSEQ multiplex PCR, the repertoire was profiled, and TCRdb retains in-frame clones only, with some absent. The table includes 70,000 to 95,000 clones, about nine tenths detected once. The input for sequencing was PBMCs, taken before any cancer treatment. The origin of the receptors is a woman between 40 and 69 years old with stage II squamous cell lung carcinoma.

In this sample, this clone turned up once. The CDR3 reads CAISESGGTGGHEQFF. The CDR3 DNA reads TGTGCCATCAGTGAGTCCGGGGGGACAGGGGGTCATGAGCAGTTCTTC. This sequence joins TRBV10-3 and TRBJ2-1; the match to TRBD1 covers 11 bases. Losses at the gene ends were 0 bases for V and 8 bases for J; bases not matched to a gene: 6. The CDR3 spans 16 residues. Looked up from germline, CDR1 is ENHRY and CDR2 is SYGVKD.

This clone was detected only once. The CDR3 coding sequence is TGTGCCAGCACATATAACTGGGGCACTGAAGCTTTCTTT. This gives the protein CASTYNWGTEAFF. This chain links TRBV2 with TRBJ1-1; D is ambiguous. Germline V gene data show CDR1 as SNHLY and CDR2 as FYNNEI. This CDR3 is built from 13 residues. V was shortened by 7 bases and J by 4 bases, with 13 bases between the two germline ends. The full variable domain, completed using reference TRBV2 and TRBJ1-1, is EPEVTQTPSHQVTQMGQEVILRCVPISNHLYFYWYRQILGQKVEFLVSFYNNEISEKSEIFDDQFSVERPDGSNFTLKIRSTKLEDSAMYFCASTYNWGTEAFFGQGTRLTVV.

This rearrangement joins TRBV11-2 to TRBJ2-7; no firm D call. Per the germline V gene, CDR1 is SGHAT and CDR2 is FQNNGV. The CDR3 consists of 16 residues. Between the trimmed V and J ends, which lost 2 bases and 0 bases, there was a span of 14 bases. CDR3 nucleotides: TGTGCCAGCAGCTTACGGTTCGGCGGAAGCTCCTACGAGCAGTACTTC. This codes for CASSLRFGGSSYEQYF.

This clone came up once. The V call is TRBV6-5, the J call TRBJ1-4; possibly TRBD1 for D (6 bases). This CDR3 is built from 15 residues. The germline gives CDR1 MNHEY, CDR2 SVGAGI. The V end lost 6 bases, the J end lost 8 bases, and 19 bases lay between the germline ends. The CDR3 reads CASSRKGDTLEKLFF. The DNA for the CDR3 is TGTGCCAGCAGCCGTAAAGGGGACACTTTAGAAAAACTGTTTTTT.

This clone was counted a single time. This chain connects TRBV11-2 to TRBJ2-7; TRBD1 is a possible D gene (6 bases). V shed 5 bases and J shed 3 bases, with 8 bases lying between them. The germline V gene has CDR1 SGHAT and CDR2 FQNNGV. The CDR3 has 12 amino acids. CDR3 region: CASSTGRYEQYF. CDR3 nucleotide sequence: TGTGCCAGCAGCACAGGGCGCTACGAGCAGTACTTC.

This chain joins TRBV5-1 and TRBJ2-2; 10 bases line up with TRBD2. This CDR3 is 15 amino acids long. With V trimmed by 4 bases and J by 5 bases, 5 bases remained unmatched. From germline, CDR1 is SGHRS and CDR2 YFSETQ. The CDR3 nucleotides are TGCGCCAGCAGCCTTAGCGGGGGGCAGACCGGGGAGCTGTTTTTT. It is translated as CASSLSGGQTGELFF.

The chain employs TRBV6-5 and TRBJ2-7; D perhaps matches TRBD1 (6 bases). Per the germline V gene, CDR1 is MNHEY and CDR2 is SVGAGI. Trimming took off 5 bases at V and 0 bases at J, with 11 bases between the two ends. This CDR3 has 14 residues. CDR3 in amino acids: CASSQQGFSYEQYF. CDR3 sequence (DNA): TGTGCCAGCAGTCAACAGGGATTCTCCTACGAGCAGTACTTC.

The chain recombines TRBV5-4 with TRBJ2-7, with TRBD2 matching over 10 bases. Trimming at V came to 5 bases and at J to 2 bases, leaving 7 bases not matched to a gene. In germline, CDR1 is SGHNT, CDR2 YYREEE (reference sequence). The CDR3 covers 15 residues. The CDR3 DNA reads as TGTGCCAGCAGGCGTACTAGCGGGGAAACCTACGAGCAGTACTTC. Encoded protein: CASRRTSGETYEQYF.

The V call is TRBV9, the J call TRBJ1-1; the D gene is possibly TRBD1 (5 bases). Trimming removed 0 bases from V and 0 bases from J, with 21 bases in between. Germline CDR1 and CDR2: SGDLS and YYNGEE. The CDR3 extends over 19 amino acids. The CDR3 DNA reads TGTGCCAGCAGCGTAGCTTCAGTCGGGACCCACAGAATGAACACTGAAGCTTTCTTT. It yields the protein CASSVASVGTHRMNTEAFF.

V usage is TRBV30 and J usage is TRBJ1-5, with D unresolved. The V gene's germline CDR1 is GTSNPN and CDR2 SVGIG (reference sequence). Trimming took 0 bases from V and 2 from J, leaving 11 bases between them. The CDR3 contains 15 residues. DNA for the CDR3: TGTGCCTGGAGTGTACCAACAAGTGGCAATCAGCCCCAGCATTTT. Translation gives CAWSVPTSGNQPQHF.

J is TRBJ2-7 and V is TRBV11-2; 11 positions match TRBD2. Germline loops: CDR1 SGHAT, CDR2 FQNNGV. Trimming removed 5 bases from V and 5 bases from J; junction bases left unmatched: 5. This CDR3 spans 14 amino acids. Here the CDR3 reads CASSLSGRAHEQYF. The CDR3 nucleotides read TGTGCCAGCAGCCTTAGCGGGAGGGCCCACGAGCAGTACTTC.

The chain links TRBV7-9 to TRBJ1-4; a weak D match, TRBD1 (5 bases). The length of the CDR3 is 13 residues. Germline lookup yields CDR1 SEHNR and CDR2 FQNEAQ (reference sequence). Trimming removed 5 bases at V and 12 bases at J, with 16 bases between. CDR3 sequence reads: CASSPVLPGELFF. In DNA, the CDR3 is TGTGCCAGCAGCCCTGTTCTCCCGGGGGAACTGTTTTTT.

The V and J genes are TRBV28 and TRBJ2-5; 9 bases agree with TRBD2. Trimming at V came to 6 bases and at J to 0 bases, leaving 11 bases not matched to a gene. The germline V gene encodes CDR1 MDHEN and CDR2 SYDVKM. The CDR3 runs 17 residues. CDR3 sequence: CASSSSLAGTYQETQYF. In DNA form, the CDR3 reads TGTGCCAGCAGCTCCAGTCTAGCGGGGACGTACCAAGAGACCCAGTACTTC.

The chain couples TRBV28 to TRBJ1-5; a weak D match, TRBD1 (6 bases). Deletions cut 4 bases from V and 7 bases from J, with 8 bases between. Germline V gene lookup returns CDR1 MDHEN and CDR2 SYDVKM. The CDR3 extends over 12 amino acids. CDR3 nucleotides: TGTGCCAGCAGTTCAGGGGAACAGCCCCAGCATTTT. Translation: CASSSGEQPQHF.

The chain has TRBV19 and TRBJ2-1; TRBD2 matches at 11 bases. Germline-derived CDR1 and CDR2 are LNHDA and SQIVND (reference sequence). The CDR3 is 15 residues long. With V trimmed by 4 bases and J by 9 bases, 8 bases remained unmatched. The CDR3 reads CASSTTSGIKGEQFF. The CDR3 coding sequence is TGTGCCAGTAGTACGACTAGCGGGATAAAAGGTGAGCAGTTCTTC.

This clone has only a few counts. J is TRBJ2-7 and V is TRBV11-2; 11 bases are shared with TRBD1. The V gene end was trimmed by 4 bases and the J gene end by 6 bases; junction bases not matched to a gene: 11. Germline CDR1 is SGHAT and CDR2 is FQNNGV. CDR3 length: 16 residues. CDR3 nucleotides: TGTGCCAGCAGCTCCCCCCGCGGACAGGGGGCTGGCGAGCAGTACTTC. It is translated as CASSSPRGQGAGEQYF. The full variable domain, in which reference TRBV11-2 and TRBJ2-7 provide the parts outside the CDR3, is EAGVAQSPRYKIIEKRQSVAFWCNPISGHATLYWYQQILGQGPKLLIQFQNNGVVDDSQLPKDRFSAERLKGVDSTLKIQPAKLEDSAVYLCASSSPRGQGAGEQYFGPGTRLTVT.

The chain is built from TRBV6-6 and TRBJ1-5; weak D call: TRBD1 (5 bases). Looked up from germline, CDR1 is MNHNY and CDR2 is SVGAGI (reference sequence). The V end lost 6 bases, the J end lost 10 bases, and 13 bases lay between the germline ends. There are 12 residues in the CDR3. CDR3 residues: CASSPGKGPQHF. In DNA, the CDR3 is TGTGCCAGCAGCCCAGGGAAAGGCCCCCAGCATTTT.

This chain joins TRBV7-9 and TRBJ2-7; no reliable D call. Germline values: CDR1 SEHNR, CDR2 FQNEAQ (reference sequence). The CDR3 contains 14 residues. The germline V and J ends were trimmed by 5 bases and 3 bases, with 14 bases remaining between them. The DNA of the CDR3 is TGTGCCAGCAGCCCCGTCGCTGGGTTCTACGAGCAGTACTTC. Translated, it gives CASSPVAGFYEQYF.

The chain recombines TRBV5-8 with TRBJ1-2; D possibly corresponds to TRBD1 (6 bases). There are 16 residues in the CDR3. V gave up 1 base and J gave up 4 bases, with 17 bases separating them. The germline gives CDR1 SGHTS, CDR2 YDEGEE. The CDR3 coding sequence is TGTGCCAGCAGCTTGACGGCTACAGGGTTAAGCTATGGCTACACCTTC. It translates to CASSLTATGLSYGYTF.

The chain couples TRBV7-6 to TRBJ2-7, with 8 positions matching TRBD1. J lost 2 bases, V lost 2 bases, and 2 bases had no gene match. The germline gives CDR1 SGHVS, CDR2 FNYEAQ. This CDR3 spans 14 amino acids. The CDR3 nucleotides are TGTGCCAGCAGCTTAAGCAGGGGGCCCTACGAGCAGTACTTC. It is translated as CASSLSRGPYEQYF.

The J gene is TRBJ2-1, the V gene TRBV5-4, with D maybe TRBD1 (6 bases). V was shortened by 0 bases and J by 5 bases, with 12 bases between the two germline ends. This CDR3 comprises 15 residues. From germline, CDR1 is SGHNT and CDR2 YYREEE (reference sequence). CDR3: CASSLGRGPNNEQFF. CDR3 nucleotide sequence: TGTGCCAGCAGCTTGGGCAGGGGACCCAACAATGAGCAGTTCTTC.

The rearrangement joins TRBV25-1 to TRBJ1-6; weak D call: TRBD1 (5 bases). V lost 4 bases and J lost 7, with 8 bases in between. The CDR3 totals 13 residues. CDR1 MGHDK and CDR2 SYGVNS come from the germline V gene. The CDR3: CASSVGGNSPLHF. DNA of the CDR3: TGTGCCAGCAGTGTTGGGGGGAATTCACCCCTCCACTTT.

This clone was counted a single time. The germline gene is not matched at one end of the junction; a read error may be the cause. CDR3 DNA: TGTGCCAGCAGCGAAGACGAGACTCCGAGGCAGTACTTC. This sequence encodes CASSEDETPRQYF. V gene TRBV6-1 combines with J gene TRBJ2-7; D unresolved. Germline V lookup: CDR1 MNHNS, CDR2 SASEGT. The CDR3 length is 13 residues.